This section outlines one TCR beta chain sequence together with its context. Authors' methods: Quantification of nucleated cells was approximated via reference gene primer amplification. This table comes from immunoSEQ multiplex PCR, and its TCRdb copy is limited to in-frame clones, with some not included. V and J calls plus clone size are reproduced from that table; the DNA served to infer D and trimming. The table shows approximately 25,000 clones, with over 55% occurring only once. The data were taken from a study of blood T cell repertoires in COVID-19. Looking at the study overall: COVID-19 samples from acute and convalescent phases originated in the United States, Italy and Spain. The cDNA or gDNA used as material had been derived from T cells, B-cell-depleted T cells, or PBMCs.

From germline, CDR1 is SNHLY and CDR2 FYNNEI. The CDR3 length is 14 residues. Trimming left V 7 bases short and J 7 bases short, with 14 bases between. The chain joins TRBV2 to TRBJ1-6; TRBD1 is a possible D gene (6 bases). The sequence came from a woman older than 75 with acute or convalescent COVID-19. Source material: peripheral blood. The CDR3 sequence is CASTGQGGNSPLHF. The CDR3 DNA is TGTGCCAGCACGGGGCAAGGGGGAAATTCACCCCTCCACTTT.